The 6 T cell receptor beta chains below were found in one sample sequenced in a study of Ad26.COV2.S vaccination and SARS-CoV-2 variants. Treatment: some 19 received Ad26.COV2.S at low or high dose, single or two shots; 5 received placebo; per-sample allocation not given. Sampling took place 63 days after the first vaccine or placebo injection. Sequenced by immunoSEQ multiplex PCR; TCRdb stores in-frame clones only, minus some. The sample holds roughly 500,000 clones, 75% to 90% seen once. Sample: peripheral blood, taken in a trial of Ad26.COV2.S vaccine versus placebo. These receptors were taken from a person aged 18-60 years who received the Ad26.COV2.S COVID-19 vaccine or a placebo.

The chain uses TRBV13 and TRBJ1-2; D is unclear. The CDR3 spans 15 residues. Deletions cut 6 bases from V and 4 bases from J, with 18 bases between. Germline V gene data show CDR1 as PRHDT and CDR2 as FYEKMQ (reference sequence). CDR3 amino acids: CASSSPARVLYGYTF. The CDR3 region has the DNA TGTGCCAGCAGTTCACCTGCCCGGGTCCTCTATGGCTACACCTTC.

The gene calls are TRBV5-1 and TRBJ1-4; unclear D gene. The CDR3 length is 15 residues. V lost 0 bases and J lost 8, with 14 bases in between. The germline CDR1 and CDR2 sequences are SGHRS and YFSETQ. CDR3 sequence reads: CASSLEPGLTEKLFF. The CDR3 DNA reads as TGCGCCAGCAGCTTGGAACCGGGATTGACCGAAAAACTGTTTTTT. The whole variable domain, remainder taken from reference TRBV5-1 and TRBJ1-4, is KAGVTQTPRYLIKTRGQQVTLSCSPISGHRSVSWYQQTPGQGLQFLFEYFSETQRNKGNFPGRFSGRQFSNSRSEMNVSTLELGDSALYLCASSLEPGLTEKLFFGSGTQLSVL.

The chain carries TRBV4-3 and TRBJ2-3, with a tentative D call TRBD2 (6 bases). V lost 1 base and J 6 bases, leaving 14 bases between the germline ends. Germline CDR1 is LGHNA and CDR2 is YSLEER. CDR3 size: 15 residues. In DNA form, the CDR3 reads TGCGCCAGCAGCCAAGTGGTCGGGAGTGGGGATACGCAGTATTTT. It encodes CASSQVVGSGDTQYF.

Only one count was recorded for this clone. Other DNA variants within this sample encode the same CDR3. The CDR3 region has the DNA TGTGCCAGCAGCCAAGGTGGCTATGGCTACACCTTC. Its translation is CASSQGGYGYTF. The rearrangement links TRBV14 to TRBJ1-2; the D is unclear. Germline CDR1 SGHDN, CDR2 FVKESK. The CDR3 covers 12 residues. V shed 1 base and J shed 4 bases, with 4 bases lying between them.

V is TRBV27 and J is TRBJ2-1; D unresolved. CDR1 and CDR2 (germline): MNHEY, SMNVEV (reference sequence). The CDR3 covers 13 residues. V lost 8 bases to trimming and J lost 10 bases, with 18 bases between them. The CDR3 DNA sequence: TGTGCCAGCGCATCGGAGTCGGGCGGCGAGCAGTTCTTC. It translates to CASASESGGEQFF.

This clone was picked up one time. This chain uses TRBV6-5 with TRBJ1-2, with 7 positions matching TRBD1. CDR1 is MNHEY and CDR2 is SVGAGI in the germline V gene. The CDR3 runs to 14 residues. Trimming took 0 bases from V and 5 from J; bases not matched to a gene: 3. In nucleotides, the CDR3 is TGTGCCAGCAGTTACTCTGACAGGGTGTATGGCTACACCTTC. Protein product: CASSYSDRVYGYTF.